The rows below give T cell receptor beta chains drawn from one sample of a study of human T cells and chemical hapten exposure. A single record per CDR3 protein comes from TCRdb applying MiXCR to the RACE reads. Of 370,000 or so distinct CDR3 sequences listed, approximately 4.4% are singletons. Material: whole blood, obtained in connection with sensitization to the hapten diphenylcyclopropenone (DPC). The receptors stem from a woman in her 50s with alopecia areata. Some clones in this sample may be carry-over from other donors' samples. CDR3s include the opening cysteine and the closing phenylalanine or tryptophan. D genes are given only for firm matches. Size is omitted from some rows. Given values are once, few, many or a class for expanded clones.

j_gene: TRBJ2-5
d_gene: NA
v_gene: TRBV29-1
abundance: many
CDR3aa: CSATDTPRETQYF
CDR3nt: TGCAGCGCTACTGACACCCCACGGGAGACCCAGTACTTC

j_gene: TRBJ2-7
d_gene: TRBD1
v_gene: TRBV7-8
abundance: many
CDR3aa: CASSSDRTREQYF
CDR3nt: TGTGCCAGCAGCTCGGACAGGACGAGGGAGCAGTACTTC

j_gene: TRBJ1-5
d_gene: NA
v_gene: TRBV6-2/TRBV6-3
abundance: NA
CDR3aa: CASIIGPGYYQPQHF
CDR3nt: TGTGCCAGCATTATCGGGCCCGGATACTATCAGCCCCAGCATTTT

j_gene: TRBJ2-1
d_gene: TRBD2
v_gene: TRBV7-8
abundance: few
CDR3aa: CASSLETASGGSYEQFF
CDR3nt: TGTGCCAGCAGCTTAGAGACGGCTAGCGGGGGTTCTTATGAGCAGTTCTTC

j_gene: TRBJ1-1
d_gene: NA
v_gene: TRBV5-1
abundance: many
CDR3aa: CASSPPLSGNTEAFF
CDR3nt: TGCGCCAGCAGCCCACCATTATCAGGGAACACTGAAGCTTTCTTT

j_gene: TRBJ1-2
d_gene: NA
v_gene: TRBV5-4
abundance: many
CDR3aa: CASSLGPLYGYTF
CDR3nt: TGTGCCAGCAGCTTGGGGCCGCTCTATGGCTACACCTTC

j_gene: TRBJ2-3
d_gene: NA
v_gene: TRBV7-2
abundance: NA
CDR3aa: CASSPAGSGTDTQYF
CDR3nt: TGTGCCAGCAGCCCTGCGGGGTCCGGCACAGATACGCAGTATTTT

j_gene: TRBJ2-7
d_gene: TRBD1
v_gene: TRBV7-8
abundance: many
CDR3aa: CASSSTGGFTYEQYF
CDR3nt: TGTGCCAGCAGCTCCACAGGGGGGTTCACCTACGAGCAGTACTTC

j_gene: TRBJ2-1
d_gene: TRBD2
v_gene: TRBV20-1
abundance: many
CDR3aa: CSARRSTSGIDEQFF
CDR3nt: TGCAGTGCTAGACGTTCGACTAGCGGGATTGATGAGCAGTTCTTC

j_gene: TRBJ2-2
d_gene: TRBD1
v_gene: TRBV12-3/TRBV12-4
abundance: NA
CDR3aa: CASSQSGTAITGELFF
CDR3nt: TGTGCCAGCAGTCAATCTGGGACAGCCATCACCGGGGAGCTGTTTTTT

j_gene: TRBJ2-7
d_gene: NA
v_gene: TRBV12-3/TRBV12-4
abundance: few
CDR3aa: CASTSGAYEQYF
CDR3nt: TGTGCCAGCACCTCAGGAGCCTACGAGCAGTACTTC

j_gene: TRBJ1-1
d_gene: NA
v_gene: TRBV3-1
abundance: many
CDR3aa: CASSQGQWGTEAFF
CDR3nt: TGTGCCAGCAGCCAAGGACAGTGGGGAACTGAAGCTTTCTTT

j_gene: TRBJ2-1
d_gene: TRBD2
v_gene: TRBV7-2
abundance: few
CDR3aa: CASSLSLAGAAYNEQFF
CDR3nt: TGTGCCAGCAGCTTGTCACTAGCGGGGGCGGCCTACAATGAGCAGTTCTTC

j_gene: TRBJ1-5
d_gene: NA
v_gene: TRBV7-2
abundance: many
CDR3aa: CASSWGTNQPQHF
CDR3nt: TGTGCCAGCAGCTGGGGTACTAATCAGCCCCAGCATTTT

j_gene: TRBJ2-1
d_gene: TRBD1
v_gene: TRBV3-1
abundance: NA
CDR3aa: CASSQDRGGRGYNEQFF
CDR3nt: TGTGCCAGCAGCCAAGATAGAGGGGGCAGGGGTTACAATGAGCAGTTCTTC

j_gene: TRBJ2-1
d_gene: NA
v_gene: TRBV3-1
abundance: many
CDR3aa: CASSRLLGASYNEQFF
CDR3nt: TGTGCCAGCAGCCGACTTTTGGGGGCTTCCTACAATGAGCAGTTCTTC

j_gene: TRBJ2-2
d_gene: NA
v_gene: TRBV10-1
abundance: NA
CDR3aa: CASSDENTGELFF
CDR3nt: TGCGCCAGCAGTGATGAGAACACCGGGGAGCTGTTTTTT

j_gene: TRBJ2-5
d_gene: NA
v_gene: TRBV20-1
abundance: many
CDR3aa: CSARDPLARTETQYF
CDR3nt: TGCAGTGCTAGAGATCCCCTAGCCAGAACGGAGACCCAGTACTTC

j_gene: TRBJ2-3
d_gene: NA
v_gene: TRBV6-2/TRBV6-3
abundance: few
CDR3aa: CASSLLLEVVNTQYF
CDR3nt: TGTGCCAGCAGTTTACTACTTGAGGTCGTGAATACGCAGTATTTT

j_gene: TRBJ2-5
d_gene: NA
v_gene: TRBV11-2
abundance: many
CDR3aa: CASSPSPGRETQYF
CDR3nt: TGTGCCAGCAGTCCCTCCCCGGGGCGCGAGACCCAGTACTTC

j_gene: TRBJ2-6
d_gene: TRBD1
v_gene: TRBV24-1
abundance: many
CDR3aa: CATSASRRTGDGANVLTF
CDR3nt: TGTGCCACCAGTGCCTCGCGCCGGACAGGGGACGGGGCCAACGTCCTGACTTTC

j_gene: TRBJ2-7
d_gene: NA
v_gene: TRBV7-9
abundance: few
CDR3aa: CASSPVGLYEQYF
CDR3nt: TGTGCCAGCAGCCCTGTAGGGCTCTACGAGCAGTACTTC

j_gene: TRBJ2-7
d_gene: NA
v_gene: TRBV10-3
abundance: many
CDR3aa: CAIMAAGAINEQYF
CDR3nt: TGTGCCATCATGGCGGCAGGGGCCATCAACGAGCAGTACTTC

j_gene: TRBJ2-1
d_gene: TRBD1
v_gene: TRBV12-3/TRBV12-4
abundance: few
CDR3aa: CASSLDRTGGVDEQFF
CDR3nt: TGTGCCAGCAGTTTAGATAGGACAGGGGGGGTGGATGAGCAGTTCTTC

j_gene: TRBJ2-2
d_gene: NA
v_gene: TRBV29-1
abundance: many
CDR3aa: CSGLVTGELFF
CDR3nt: TGCAGCGGGTTAGTAACCGGGGAGCTGTTTTTT

j_gene: TRBJ2-7
d_gene: NA
v_gene: TRBV23-1
abundance: many
CDR3aa: CASSHTGASGGF
CDR3nt: TGCGCCAGCAGTCACACCGGGGCCTCTGGGGGCTTC

j_gene: TRBJ1-2
d_gene: NA
v_gene: TRBV12-5
abundance: NA
CDR3aa: CASEGVSSYGYTF
CDR3nt: TGTGCTAGTGAGGGGGTTTCTAGCTATGGCTACACCTTC

j_gene: TRBJ2-5
d_gene: NA
v_gene: TRBV10-2
abundance: NA
CDR3aa: CAGARGAQETQYF
CDR3nt: TGCGCCGGGGCCAGGGGGGCCCAAGAGACCCAGTACTTC

j_gene: TRBJ2-1
d_gene: NA
v_gene: TRBV5-6
abundance: few
CDR3aa: CASSRLDGEQFF
CDR3nt: TGTGCCAGCAGTCGACTAGACGGTGAGCAGTTCTTC

j_gene: TRBJ2-1
d_gene: NA
v_gene: TRBV4-1
abundance: NA
CDR3aa: CASSQEGGNEQFF
CDR3nt: TGCGCCAGCAGCCAAGAAGGCGGGAATGAGCAGTTCTTC

j_gene: TRBJ2-7
d_gene: NA
v_gene: TRBV27
abundance: NA
CDR3aa: CASSPGAGVIDEQYF
CDR3nt: TGTGCCAGCAGTCCAGGGGCGGGGGTGATCGACGAGCAGTACTTC

j_gene: TRBJ1-1
d_gene: TRBD1
v_gene: TRBV27
abundance: many
CDR3aa: CASSFSPHSGGEAFF
CDR3nt: TGTGCCAGCAGTTTCTCCCCCCACTCAGGGGGCGAAGCTTTCTTT

j_gene: TRBJ2-1
d_gene: TRBD2
v_gene: TRBV5-4
abundance: many
CDR3aa: CASSWTSGGPPEQFF
CDR3nt: TGTGCCAGCAGCTGGACTAGCGGGGGCCCCCCTGAGCAGTTCTTC

j_gene: TRBJ2-1
d_gene: NA
v_gene: TRBV7-2
abundance: many
CDR3aa: CASGRTGNEQFF
CDR3nt: TGTGCCAGCGGAAGGACTGGCAATGAGCAGTTCTTC

j_gene: TRBJ1-2
d_gene: NA
v_gene: TRBV15
abundance: NA
CDR3aa: CATSSGGNGYTF
CDR3nt: TGTGCCACCAGCAGTGGGGGAAATGGCTACACCTTC

j_gene: TRBJ2-7
d_gene: NA
v_gene: TRBV20-1
abundance: NA
CDR3aa: CSARDPLGVTFPSYEQYF
CDR3nt: TGCAGTGCTAGAGATCCACTAGGTGTAACGTTTCCGTCCTACGAGCAGTACTTC

j_gene: TRBJ1-1
d_gene: NA
v_gene: TRBV2
abundance: NA
CDR3aa: CATVDRNTEAFF
CDR3nt: TGTGCCACCGTCGACAGGAACACTGAAGCTTTCTTT

j_gene: TRBJ2-3
d_gene: NA
v_gene: TRBV6-2/TRBV6-3
abundance: NA
CDR3aa: CASSQGGITDTQYF
CDR3nt: TGTGCCAGCAGTCAAGGTGGAATCACAGATACGCAGTATTTT

j_gene: TRBJ2-1
d_gene: NA
v_gene: TRBV28
abundance: NA
CDR3aa: CASSPGADPSYNEQFF
CDR3nt: TGTGCCAGCAGCCCAGGCGCCGACCCGTCCTACAATGAGCAGTTCTTC

j_gene: TRBJ2-1
d_gene: TRBD2
v_gene: TRBV7-9
abundance: few
CDR3aa: CASSFDGTRQGNEQFF
CDR3nt: TGTGCCAGCAGTTTCGACGGGACTAGGCAAGGCAATGAGCAGTTCTTC

j_gene: TRBJ1-1
d_gene: NA
v_gene: TRBV20-1
abundance: NA
CDR3aa: CSARIGGGNTEAFF
CDR3nt: TGCAGTGCTAGAATTGGAGGGGGGAACACTGAAGCTTTCTTT

j_gene: TRBJ2-1
d_gene: NA
v_gene: TRBV14
abundance: many
CDR3aa: CASSQARGSDEQFF
CDR3nt: TGTGCCAGCAGCCAAGCCCGGGGAAGCGATGAGCAGTTCTTC

j_gene: TRBJ1-6
d_gene: TRBD1
v_gene: TRBV30
abundance: many
CDR3aa: CAWNPGQGSSPLHF
CDR3nt: TGTGCCTGGAACCCGGGACAGGGAAGCTCACCCCTCCACTTT

j_gene: TRBJ1-1
d_gene: TRBD1
v_gene: TRBV7-9
abundance: many
CDR3aa: CASTQQGWTFF
CDR3nt: TGTGCCAGCACCCAACAGGGGTGGACTTTCTTT

j_gene: TRBJ2-2
d_gene: NA
v_gene: TRBV11-2
abundance: many
CDR3aa: CASSLSSFGGNTGELFF
CDR3nt: TGTGCCAGCAGCTTAAGCAGTTTCGGCGGGAACACCGGGGAGCTGTTTTTT

j_gene: TRBJ2-3
d_gene: NA
v_gene: TRBV7-2
abundance: many
CDR3aa: CASNRPPTDTQYF
CDR3nt: TGTGCCAGCAACCGACCTCCCACAGATACGCAGTATTTT

j_gene: TRBJ1-2
d_gene: NA
v_gene: TRBV29-1
abundance: few
CDR3aa: CSVAEQGNPYGYTF
CDR3nt: TGCAGCGTTGCAGAGCAGGGAAATCCCTATGGCTACACCTTC

j_gene: TRBJ2-7
d_gene: NA
v_gene: TRBV2
abundance: few
CDR3aa: CASSLQGSNF
CDR3nt: TGTGCCAGCAGCCTACAGGGTTCGAACTTC

j_gene: TRBJ2-5
d_gene: NA
v_gene: TRBV29-1
abundance: few
CDR3aa: CSVVWRGGETQYF
CDR3nt: TGCAGCGTTGTGTGGAGGGGAGGAGAGACCCAGTACTTC

j_gene: TRBJ1-1
d_gene: NA
v_gene: TRBV14
abundance: few
CDR3aa: CASSQELSRAEAFF
CDR3nt: TGTGCCAGCAGCCAAGAGTTGTCTAGGGCTGAAGCTTTCTTT

j_gene: TRBJ2-7
d_gene: NA
v_gene: TRBV18
abundance: many
CDR3aa: CASSRDRSSYEQYF
CDR3nt: TGTGCCAGCTCTAGGGACCGAAGCTCCTACGAGCAGTACTTC

j_gene: TRBJ1-5
d_gene: NA
v_gene: TRBV7-2
abundance: few
CDR3aa: CASSAPPGHQPQHF
CDR3nt: TGTGCCAGCAGCGCCCCCCCGGGTCATCAGCCCCAGCATTTT

j_gene: TRBJ2-1
d_gene: TRBD2
v_gene: TRBV19
abundance: many
CDR3aa: CASSMSGADNEQFF
CDR3nt: TGTGCCAGTAGTATGAGCGGGGCTGACAATGAGCAGTTCTTC

j_gene: TRBJ2-5
d_gene: NA
v_gene: TRBV5-1
abundance: NA
CDR3aa: CASSEGGEETQYF
CDR3nt: TGCGCCAGCAGCGAAGGCGGGGAAGAGACCCAGTACTTC

j_gene: TRBJ2-1
d_gene: TRBD2
v_gene: TRBV20-1
abundance: few
CDR3aa: CSARDLAEYNEQFF
CDR3nt: TGCAGTGCTAGAGATCTAGCGGAATACAATGAGCAGTTCTTC

j_gene: TRBJ2-7
d_gene: TRBD2
v_gene: TRBV6-1
abundance: NA
CDR3aa: CASSEQSWGLAGRTYEQYF
CDR3nt: TGTGCCAGCAGTGAACAAAGCTGGGGACTAGCGGGACGAACCTACGAGCAGTACTTC

j_gene: TRBJ1-3
d_gene: NA
v_gene: TRBV10-2
abundance: few
CDR3aa: CASKRREGNTIYF
CDR3nt: TGCGCCAGCAAAAGGAGAGAGGGAAACACCATATATTTT

j_gene: TRBJ2-5
d_gene: NA
v_gene: TRBV20-1
abundance: many
CDR3aa: CSARDGGRQETQYF
CDR3nt: TGCAGTGCTAGAGATGGCGGCCGTCAAGAGACCCAGTACTTC

j_gene: TRBJ2-4
d_gene: TRBD1
v_gene: TRBV4-2
abundance: NA
CDR3aa: CASSQPDRAAKNIQYF
CDR3nt: TGTGCCAGCAGCCAGCCGGACAGGGCTGCCAAAAACATTCAGTACTTC